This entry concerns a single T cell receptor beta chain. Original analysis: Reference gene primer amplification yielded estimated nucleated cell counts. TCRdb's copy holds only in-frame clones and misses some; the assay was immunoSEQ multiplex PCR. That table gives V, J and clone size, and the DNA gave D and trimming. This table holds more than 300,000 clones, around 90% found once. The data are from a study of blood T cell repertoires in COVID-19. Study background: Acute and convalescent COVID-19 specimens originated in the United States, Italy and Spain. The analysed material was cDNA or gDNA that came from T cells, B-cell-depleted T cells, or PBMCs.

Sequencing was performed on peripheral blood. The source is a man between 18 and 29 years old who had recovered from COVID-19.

DNA of the CDR3: TGTGCCAGCACAGAACAGGGAATAGAAGATGGCTACACCTTC. This gives the protein CASTEQGIEDGYTF. The chain recombines TRBV2 with TRBJ1-2; D might be TRBD1 (6 bases). The V end was cut by 7 bases, the J end by 6 bases, with 18 bases between. The CDR3 is made up of 14 amino acids. CDR1 SNHLY and CDR2 FYNNEI come from the germline V gene.